Each of the 14 T cell receptor beta chains below was sequenced from the same sample in a study of graft-versus-host responses after intestinal transplantation. These TCRs' antigens remain unknown. TCRdb's table, derived via immunoSEQ multiplex PCR, lists solely in-frame clones and lacks some. Altogether approximately 75,000 clones are present, approximately 94% being singletons, with the ten largest covering over 0.4%. The input for sequencing was unstimulated CD8+ T cells sorted from spleen or lymph node cells, taken before intestinal transplant. The receptors were gathered from a human donor who received an intestinal transplant.

The chain couples TRBV4-1 to TRBJ2-6, with D perhaps given as TRBD1 or TRBD2 (6 bases each). CDR1 and CDR2 from the germline V gene are MGHRA and YSYEKL. CDR3 length equals 18 residues. V dropped 4 bases and J dropped 2 bases, with 18 bases sitting between them. CDR3: CASSRPDKGGPGANVLTF. The CDR3 bases are TGCGCCAGCAGCCGACCGGATAAGGGGGGCCCTGGGGCCAACGTCCTGACTTTC.

V usage is TRBV6-1 and J usage is TRBJ1-1, with TRBD1 as a possible D gene (5 bases). Deletions cut 5 bases from V and 1 base from J, with 14 bases between. The germline CDR1 and CDR2 sequences are MNHNS and SASEGT. CDR3 length: 15 residues. The CDR3 DNA reads as TGTGCCAGCAGTCCTGCGTGGGGGACGAACACTGAAGCTTTCTTT. Protein product: CASSPAWGTNTEAFF.

The gene calls are TRBV6-5 and TRBJ2-5, with a possible D match to TRBD2 (6 bases). Trimming shortened V by 0 bases and J by 4 bases, and 12 bases separated the two germline ends. This CDR3 is 15 amino acids long. The V gene's germline CDR1 is MNHEY and CDR2 SVGAGI. CDR3 residues: CASSYSNSGRETQYF. CDR3 nucleotides: TGTGCCAGCAGTTACTCCAATAGCGGCCGAGAGACCCAGTACTTC.

The chain uses TRBV5-6 and TRBJ2-5, with 8 bases fitting TRBD1. Germline loops: CDR1 SGHDT, CDR2 YYEEEE. The V and J ends lost 0 bases and 4 bases, in that order; junction bases with no gene match: 5. This CDR3 contains 15 residues. The CDR3: CASSLARGRGETQYF. CDR3 DNA: TGTGCCAGCAGCTTGGCCAGGGGGCGAGGAGAGACCCAGTACTTC.

This chain's CDR3 is CASRSTPGTSGRGSTGELFF. The CDR3 DNA sequence: TGTGCCAGCAGATCAACGCCCGGGACTAGCGGGAGGGGGTCCACCGGGGAGCTGTTTTTT. The V gene is TRBV2, the J gene TRBJ2-2; 16 nucleotides match TRBD2. Germline trimming cut 6 bases from V and 4 bases from J; bases unmatched to any gene: 14. Germline values: CDR1 SNHLY, CDR2 FYNNEI. This CDR3 region has 20 residues. The variable domain in full, completed from reference TRBV2 and TRBJ2-2, reads EPEVTQTPSHQVTQMGQEVILRCVPISNHLYFYWYRQILGQKVEFLVSFYNNEISEKSEIFDDQFSVERPDGSNFTLKIRSTKLEDSAMYFCASRSTPGTSGRGSTGELFFGEGSRLTVL.

The chain combines TRBV12-1 with TRBJ1-5; the DNA was not used to check the table's D call, TRBD1. TRBV12-1 is noted as a pseudogene. The CDR3 extends over 15 amino acids. For the CDR3, the DNA is TGTGCCAGCAGCACCCAAGGGGGTAGGGGACAGCCCCAGCATTTT. Translation gives CASSTQGGRGQPQHF.

In its sample, this clone was seen once. The genes are TRBV10-3 and TRBJ2-3, with D tentatively TRBD2 (6 bases). V lost 7 bases, J lost 1 base, and 9 bases lay in between. The CDR3 loop spans 13 amino acids. Germline-derived CDR1 and CDR2 are ENHRY and SYGVKD. The CDR3 nucleotides are TGTGCCATCAAGCCTAGCGGCACAGATACGCAGTATTTT. This gives the protein CAIKPSGTDTQYF.

The CDR3, as DNA: TGTGCCAGCAGGAAAGACAGGGGTGGAAACACCATATATTTT. Protein sequence: CASRKDRGGNTIYF. V usage is TRBV27 and J usage is TRBJ1-3; 8 bases agree with TRBD1. The CDR3 is 14 amino acids. Trimming cost V 6 bases and J 3 bases; bases outside gene matches: 4. Germline values: CDR1 MNHEY, CDR2 SMNVEV (reference sequence).

The chain uses TRBV27 and TRBJ2-1; D possibly corresponds to TRBD2 (6 bases). Trimming took 6 bases from V and 12 from J, leaving 21 bases between them. The CDR3 is 14 residues long. Germline V CDR1 and CDR2: MNHEY, SMNVEV (reference sequence). The CDR3, as DNA: TGTGCCAGCAGCGGAGGTGGGCGGGATTGGATGCAGTTCTTC. Protein product: CASSGGGRDWMQFF.

V gene TRBV7-9 combines with J gene TRBJ2-7; no firm D call. This CDR3 is built from 16 residues. V shed 6 bases and J shed 2 bases, with 20 bases lying between them. CDR1 and CDR2 (germline): SEHNR, FQNEAQ (reference sequence). Written as DNA, the CDR3 is TGTGCCAGCAGTTTCTTCTGGCTAGAGGAGACCTACGAGCAGTACTTC. Residues: CASSFFWLEETYEQYF.

This chain joins TRBV7-9 and TRBJ1-1; D might be TRBD1 (5 bases). The CDR3 is made up of 14 amino acids. Germline V gene sequence: CDR1 SEHNR, CDR2 FQNEAQ (reference sequence). Trimming removed 5 bases from V and 1 base from J, with 11 bases in between. Written as DNA, the CDR3 is TGTGCCAGCAGCCCCGGACACTCGAACACTGAAGCTTTCTTT. This translates into CASSPGHSNTEAFF.

The V and J genes are TRBV4-1 and TRBJ2-7; TRBD2 is a possible D gene (5 bases). The ends were cut back, 1 base at V and 3 bases at J, with 13 bases in the middle. The CDR3 has 15 residues. Germline CDR1 MGHRA, CDR2 YSYEKL. For the CDR3, the DNA is TGCGCCAGCAGCCAAGGGGAGTTTGATTACTACGAGCAGTACTTC. It specifies CASSQGEFDYYEQYF.

This chain joins TRBV30 and TRBJ2-7; no clear D gene. From germline, CDR1 is GTSNPN and CDR2 SVGIG (reference sequence). The CDR3 covers 11 residues. V was trimmed by 2 bases and J by 0 bases, leaving 2 bases between them. CDR3 nucleotide sequence: TGTGCCTGGAGTCACTCCTACGAGCAGTACTTC. Its protein is CAWSHSYEQYF.

The chain couples TRBV27 to TRBJ2-5; a possible D gene is TRBD1 (6 bases). Between the trimmed V and J ends, which lost 5 bases and 2 bases, there was a span of 15 bases. Germline V gene lookup returns CDR1 MNHEY and CDR2 SMNVEV (reference sequence). This CDR3 comprises 15 residues. CDR3 in amino acids: CASSPLTGSQETQYF. The CDR3 bases are TGTGCCAGCAGTCCCCTGACAGGCTCGCAAGAGACCCAGTACTTC.